This T cell receptor beta chain originates from a study of T cell changes during pregnancy in multiple sclerosis. Germline V lookup: CDR1 SQVTM, CDR2 ANQGSEA. The V gene lost 3 bases and the J gene lost 7 bases, with 18 bases spanning the gap. The CDR3 has 14 residues. Profiled with immunoSEQ multiplex PCR; TCRdb holds only in-frame clones, not every one. Of fewer than 85,000 clones in the sample, around 90% are singletons; the top ten hold around 1.6%. The sample consisted of peripheral blood, taken in the first trimester of pregnancy. The TCR originated in a female donor in good health, enrolled as a control in a pregnancy study. This chain uses TRBV29-1 with TRBJ2-5; D unclear. The CDR3 sequence is CSVDGQWSVRTQYF. CDR3 nucleotide sequence: TGCAGCGTTGATGGTCAGTGGTCCGTTCGGACCCAGTACTTC.